This T cell receptor beta chain was obtained from a study of T cells in Graves' hyperthyroidism and ophthalmopathy. From germline, CDR1 is SGHTA and CDR2 FQGNSA. The CDR3 spans 15 residues. V dropped 1 base and J dropped 8 bases, with 17 bases sitting between them. Researchers took RNA transcripts and amplified the TCR beta CDR3 regions from them. HTBI primers were employed in a first-round RT-PCR of the TCR CDR3. Each CDR3 protein gets one entry after TCRdb re-called the multiplex PCR reads with MiXCR. There are about 180,000 distinct CDR3 sequences in the sample; 17% occur only once, and approximately 28% lies in the top ten. Study-wide points: In the blood, most expanded thyroid clonotypes above 0.001 appeared as well.

This clonotype was recorded at least ten times. What it binds is unknown. The source of this sequence is a woman between 45 and 60 years old with Graves' hyperthyroidism. Material for sequencing was blood. The chain carries TRBV7-2 and TRBJ1-2; TRBD1 is a possible D gene (6 bases). CDR3 sequence (DNA): TGTGCCAGCAGCTTAGACGGGGGGCCCATGGGCGGCTACACCTTC. Its translation is CASSLDGGPMGGYTF.